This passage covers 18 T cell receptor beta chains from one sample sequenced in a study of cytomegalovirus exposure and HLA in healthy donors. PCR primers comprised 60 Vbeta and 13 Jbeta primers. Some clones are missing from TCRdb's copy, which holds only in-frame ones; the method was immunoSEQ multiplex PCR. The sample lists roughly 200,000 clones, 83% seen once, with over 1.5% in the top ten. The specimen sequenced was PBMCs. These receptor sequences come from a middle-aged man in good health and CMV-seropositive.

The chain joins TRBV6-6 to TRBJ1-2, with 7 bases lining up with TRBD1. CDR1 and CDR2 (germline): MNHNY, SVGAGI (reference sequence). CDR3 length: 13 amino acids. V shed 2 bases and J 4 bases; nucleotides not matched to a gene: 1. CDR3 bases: TGTGCCAGCAGTTACCGGACAGGCTATGGCTACACCTTC. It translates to CASSYRTGYGYTF.

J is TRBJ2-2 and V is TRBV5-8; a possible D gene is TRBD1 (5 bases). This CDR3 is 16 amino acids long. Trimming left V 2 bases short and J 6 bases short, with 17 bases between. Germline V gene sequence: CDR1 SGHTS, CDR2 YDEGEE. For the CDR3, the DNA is TGTGCCAGCAGCTTTTCAGGGTCTCTATGGGCCGGGGAGCTGTTTTTT. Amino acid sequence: CASSFSGSLWAGELFF.

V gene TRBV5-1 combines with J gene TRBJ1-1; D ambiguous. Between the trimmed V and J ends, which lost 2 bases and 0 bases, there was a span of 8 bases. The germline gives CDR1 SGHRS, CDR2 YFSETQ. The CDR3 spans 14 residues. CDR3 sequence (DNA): TGCGCCAGCAGCTTCCCTTCGGTGAACACTGAAGCTTTCTTT. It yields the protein CASSFPSVNTEAFF.

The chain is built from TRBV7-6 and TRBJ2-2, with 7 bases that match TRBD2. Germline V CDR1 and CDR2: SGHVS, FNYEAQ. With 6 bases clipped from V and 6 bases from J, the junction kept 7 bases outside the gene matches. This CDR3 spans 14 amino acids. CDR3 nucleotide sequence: TGTGCCAGCAGTTTAAGCGGGAAAGCCGGGGAGCTGTTTTTT. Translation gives CASSLSGKAGELFF.

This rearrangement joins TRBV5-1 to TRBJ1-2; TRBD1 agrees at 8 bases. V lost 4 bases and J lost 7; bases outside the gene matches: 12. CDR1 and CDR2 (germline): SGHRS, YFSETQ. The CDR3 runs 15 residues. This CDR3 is CASSPGQGSGGGYTF. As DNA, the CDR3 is TGCGCCAGCAGCCCCGGACAGGGCTCCGGCGGTGGCTACACCTTC.

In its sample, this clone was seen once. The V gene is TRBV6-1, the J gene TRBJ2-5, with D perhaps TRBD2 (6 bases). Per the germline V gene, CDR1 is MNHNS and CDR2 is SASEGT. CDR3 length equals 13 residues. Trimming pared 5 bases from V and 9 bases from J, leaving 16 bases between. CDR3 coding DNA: TGTGCCAGCAGTCGCGGGACTCCCGGGGCCCAGTACTTC. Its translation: CASSRGTPGAQYF.

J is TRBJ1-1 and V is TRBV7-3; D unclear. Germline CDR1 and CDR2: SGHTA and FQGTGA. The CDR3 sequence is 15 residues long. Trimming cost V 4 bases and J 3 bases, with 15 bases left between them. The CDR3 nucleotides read TGTGCCAGCAGCTCATCGGGAGACTTGGACACTGAAGCTTTCTTT. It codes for CASSSSGDLDTEAFF.

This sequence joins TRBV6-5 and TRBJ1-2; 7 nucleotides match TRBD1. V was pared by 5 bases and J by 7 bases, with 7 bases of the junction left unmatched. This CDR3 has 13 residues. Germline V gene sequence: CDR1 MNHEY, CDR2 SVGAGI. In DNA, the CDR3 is TGTGCCAGCAGTCGACAGGGAAAAATTGGCTACACCTTC. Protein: CASSRQGKIGYTF.

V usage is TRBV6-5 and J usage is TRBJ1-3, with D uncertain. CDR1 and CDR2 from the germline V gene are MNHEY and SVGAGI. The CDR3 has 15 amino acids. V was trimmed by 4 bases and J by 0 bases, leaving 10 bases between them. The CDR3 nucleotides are TGTGCCAGCAGTTCAGGACTGCTCTCTGGAAACACCATATATTTT. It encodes CASSSGLLSGNTIYF.

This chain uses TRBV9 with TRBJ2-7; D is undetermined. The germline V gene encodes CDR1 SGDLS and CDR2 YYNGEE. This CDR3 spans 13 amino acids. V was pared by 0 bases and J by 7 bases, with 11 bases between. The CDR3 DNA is TGTGCCAGCAGCGTAGTAACCCACGGGGAGCAGTACTTC. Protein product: CASSVVTHGEQYF.

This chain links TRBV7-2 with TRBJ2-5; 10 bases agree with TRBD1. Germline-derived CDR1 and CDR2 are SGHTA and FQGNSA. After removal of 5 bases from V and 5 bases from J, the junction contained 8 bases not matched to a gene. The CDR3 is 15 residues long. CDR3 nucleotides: TGTGCCAGCAGCGCGGACAGGGGGTTAGGGGAGACCCAGTACTTC. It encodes CASSADRGLGETQYF.

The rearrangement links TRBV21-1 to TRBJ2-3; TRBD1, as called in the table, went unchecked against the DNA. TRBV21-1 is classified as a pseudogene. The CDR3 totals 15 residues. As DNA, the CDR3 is TGTGCCAGCAAACTACCGGGACAGGGGCCCGATACGCAGTATTTT. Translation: CASKLPGQGPDTQYF.

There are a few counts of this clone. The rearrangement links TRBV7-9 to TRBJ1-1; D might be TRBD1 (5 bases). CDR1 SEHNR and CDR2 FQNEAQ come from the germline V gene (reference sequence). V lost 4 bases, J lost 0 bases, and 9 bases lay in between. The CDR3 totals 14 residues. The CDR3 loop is CASSWGRVNTEAFF. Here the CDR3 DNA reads TGTGCCAGCAGCTGGGGGAGGGTGAACACTGAAGCTTTCTTT.

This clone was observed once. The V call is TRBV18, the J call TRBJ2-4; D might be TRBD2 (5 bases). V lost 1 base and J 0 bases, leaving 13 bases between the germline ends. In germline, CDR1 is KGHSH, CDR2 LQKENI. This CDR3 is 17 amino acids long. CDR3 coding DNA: TGTGCCAGCTCACCACTGGGGAGAACGGTAGCCAAAAACATTCAGTACTTC. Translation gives CASSPLGRTVAKNIQYF.

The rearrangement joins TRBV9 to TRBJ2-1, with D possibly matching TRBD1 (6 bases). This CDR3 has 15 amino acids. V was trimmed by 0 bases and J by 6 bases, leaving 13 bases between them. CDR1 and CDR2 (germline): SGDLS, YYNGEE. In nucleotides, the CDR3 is TGTGCCAGCAGCGTAGGAGGGGGAGCCCGCAATGAGCAGTTCTTC. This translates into CASSVGGGARNEQFF.

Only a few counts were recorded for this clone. The CDR3 sequence: CASSFLAGDHNEQFF. In DNA, the CDR3 is TGTGCCAGCAGCTTTCTAGCGGGAGACCACAATGAGCAGTTCTTC. V usage is TRBV7-9 and J usage is TRBJ2-1, with 10 bases fitting TRBD2. V gave up 3 bases and J gave up 5 bases; unmatched junction bases: 4. Germline V gives CDR1 SEHNR, CDR2 FQNEAQ (reference sequence). The CDR3 length is 15 residues.

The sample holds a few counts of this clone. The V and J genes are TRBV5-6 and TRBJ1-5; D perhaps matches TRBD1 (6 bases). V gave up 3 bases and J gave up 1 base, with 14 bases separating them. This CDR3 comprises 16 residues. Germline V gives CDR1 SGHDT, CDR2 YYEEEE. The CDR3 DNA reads TGTGCCAGCAGCTCCTCCAGGGGAGCGAGCAATCAGCCCCAGCATTTT. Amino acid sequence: CASSSSRGASNQPQHF.

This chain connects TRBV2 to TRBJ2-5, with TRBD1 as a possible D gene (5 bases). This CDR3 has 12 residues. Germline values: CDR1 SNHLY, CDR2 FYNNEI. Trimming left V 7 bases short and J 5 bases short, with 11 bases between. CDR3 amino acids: CASIWGLETQYF. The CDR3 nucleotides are TGTGCCAGCATATGGGGCCTCGAGACCCAGTACTTC.